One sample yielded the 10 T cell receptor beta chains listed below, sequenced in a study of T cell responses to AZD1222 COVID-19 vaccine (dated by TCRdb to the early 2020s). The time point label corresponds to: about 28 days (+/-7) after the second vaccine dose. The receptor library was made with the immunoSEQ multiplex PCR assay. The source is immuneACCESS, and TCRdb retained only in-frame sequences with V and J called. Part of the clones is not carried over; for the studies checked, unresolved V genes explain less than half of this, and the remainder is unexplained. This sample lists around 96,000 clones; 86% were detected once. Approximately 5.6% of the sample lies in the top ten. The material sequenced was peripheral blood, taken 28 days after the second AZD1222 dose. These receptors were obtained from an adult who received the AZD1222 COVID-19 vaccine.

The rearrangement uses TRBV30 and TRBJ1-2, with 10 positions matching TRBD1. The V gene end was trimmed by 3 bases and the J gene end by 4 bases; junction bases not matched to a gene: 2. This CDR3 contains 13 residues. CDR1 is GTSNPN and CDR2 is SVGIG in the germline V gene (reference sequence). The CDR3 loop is CAWRTGGVYGYTF. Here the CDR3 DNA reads TGTGCCTGGAGGACAGGGGGCGTCTATGGCTACACCTTC.

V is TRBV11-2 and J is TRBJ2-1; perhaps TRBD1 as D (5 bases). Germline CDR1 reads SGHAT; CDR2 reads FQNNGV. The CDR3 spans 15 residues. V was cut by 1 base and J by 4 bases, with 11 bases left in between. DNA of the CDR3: TGTGCCAGCAGCTTAGCCCAACAGGAGTACAATGAGCAGTTCTTC. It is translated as CASSLAQQEYNEQFF.

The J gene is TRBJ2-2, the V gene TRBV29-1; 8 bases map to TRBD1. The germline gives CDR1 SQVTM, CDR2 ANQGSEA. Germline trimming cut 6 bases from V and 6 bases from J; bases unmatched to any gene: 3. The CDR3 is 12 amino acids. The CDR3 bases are TGCAGCGTCTCACAGGGGGCCGGGGAGCTGTTTTTT. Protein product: CSVSQGAGELFF.

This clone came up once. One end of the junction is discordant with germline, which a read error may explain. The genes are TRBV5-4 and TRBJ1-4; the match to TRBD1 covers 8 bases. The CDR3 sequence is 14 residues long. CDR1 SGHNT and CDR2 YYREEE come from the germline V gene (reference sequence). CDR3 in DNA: TGTGCCAGCAGCTCGCAGGGGGCTAAAGAAAAACTGTTTTTT. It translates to CASSSQGAKEKLFF.

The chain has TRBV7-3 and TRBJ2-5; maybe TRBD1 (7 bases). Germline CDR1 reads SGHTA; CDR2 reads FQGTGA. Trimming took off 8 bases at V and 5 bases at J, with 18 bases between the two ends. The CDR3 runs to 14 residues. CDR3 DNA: TGTGCCAGCGCATCGCAGGGGGGAAGGGAGACCCAGTACTTC. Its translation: CASASQGGRETQYF.

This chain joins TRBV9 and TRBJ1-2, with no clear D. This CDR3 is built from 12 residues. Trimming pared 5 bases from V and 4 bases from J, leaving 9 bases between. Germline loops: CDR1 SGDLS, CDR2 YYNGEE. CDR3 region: CASRGIIYGYTF. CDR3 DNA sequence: TGTGCCAGCAGGGGGATTATCTATGGCTACACCTTC.

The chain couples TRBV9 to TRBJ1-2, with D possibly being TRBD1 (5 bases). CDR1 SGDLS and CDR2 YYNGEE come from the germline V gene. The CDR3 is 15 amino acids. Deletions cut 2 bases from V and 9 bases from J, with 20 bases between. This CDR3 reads CASSVGHSVGGSYTF. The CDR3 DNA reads TGTGCCAGCAGCGTGGGTCATTCGGTCGGGGGGAGCTACACCTTC.

The CDR3 here is CASSLGASTDTQYF. In DNA form, the CDR3 reads TGTGCCAGCAGCTTAGGTGCCTCGACAGATACGCAGTATTTT. The V gene is TRBV7-2, the J gene TRBJ2-3; D is ambiguous. V dropped 1 base and J dropped 3 bases, with 8 bases sitting between them. The CDR3 length is 14 residues. CDR1 is SGHTA and CDR2 is FQGNSA in the germline V gene.

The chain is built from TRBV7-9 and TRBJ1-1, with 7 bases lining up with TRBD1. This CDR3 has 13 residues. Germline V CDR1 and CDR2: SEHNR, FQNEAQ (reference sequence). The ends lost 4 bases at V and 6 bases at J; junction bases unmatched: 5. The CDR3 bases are TGTGCCAGCAGCTCCCAGGGGGGCGCTGAAGCTTTCTTT. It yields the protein CASSSQGGAEAFF.

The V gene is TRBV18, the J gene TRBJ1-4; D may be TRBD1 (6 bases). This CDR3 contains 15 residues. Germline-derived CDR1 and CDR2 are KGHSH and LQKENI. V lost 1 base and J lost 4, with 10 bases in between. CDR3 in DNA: TGTGCCAGCTCACCACGACAGGAAAATAATGAAAAACTGTTTTTT. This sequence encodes CASSPRQENNEKLFF.